Below, 29 T cell receptor beta chains from the same sample are listed, as sequenced in a study of Graves' ophthalmopathy and Graves' hyperthyroidism. Amplification of the TCR beta CDR3 regions used RNA transcripts (as template). Amplification began with first-round RT-PCR using HTBI primers, then second-round multiplex PCR was performed. TCRdb independently ran MiXCR on the multiplex PCR reads; one entry per CDR3 protein. The table records over 200,000 distinct CDR3 sequences, around 28% of them present only once. Sequenced material: peripheral blood. These receptors all stem from a man aged 45-65 years with Graves' ophthalmopathy.

This clonotype was picked up many times. The chain couples TRBV3-1 to TRBJ2-2, with D possibly called TRBD1 or TRBD2 (5 bases each). V shed 1 base and J shed 6 bases, with 15 bases lying between them. The CDR3 loop spans 16 amino acids. The germline gives CDR1 LGHDT, CDR2 YNNKEL (reference sequence). The CDR3 nucleotides read TGTGCCAGCAGCCAAGTCCCGGGACCACGACCCGGGGAGCTGTTTTTT. Protein product: CASSQVPGPRPGELFF.

V usage is TRBV6-1 and J usage is TRBJ1-1; D is perhaps TRBD1 (6 bases). Germline values: CDR1 MNHNS, CDR2 SASEGT. This CDR3 region has 13 residues. Trimming removed 7 bases from V and 0 bases from J, with 9 bases in between. As DNA, the CDR3 is TGTGCCAGCACTGACAGGCTGAACACTGAAGCTTTCTTT. Amino acids: CASTDRLNTEAFF.

This clonotype was seen a few times. V gene TRBV12-3 or TRBV12-4 combines with J gene TRBJ2-7; maybe TRBD1 (6 bases). V gave up 6 bases and J gave up 7 bases, with 13 bases separating them. This CDR3 has 12 amino acids. Here the CDR3 DNA reads TGTGCCAGCAGCAAGGACAGCAGGGAGCAGTACTTC. Translation gives CASSKDSREQYF.

In this sample, this clonotype turned up many times. This rearrangement joins TRBV28 to TRBJ2-2, with D uncertain. Trimming removed 6 bases from V and 4 bases from J, with 15 bases in between. The CDR3 extends over 15 amino acids. The germline gives CDR1 MDHEN, CDR2 SYDVKM. In DNA, the CDR3 is TGTGCCAGCAGCCCAGCTGGCAGAAGCACCGGGGAGCTGTTTTTT. Its translation is CASSPAGRSTGELFF.

In its sample, this clonotype was seen many times. The gene calls are TRBV29-1 and TRBJ2-5, with D perhaps matching TRBD2 (6 bases). The CDR3 covers 13 residues. The V gene's germline CDR1 is SQVTM and CDR2 ANQGSEA. DNA of the CDR3: TGCAGTTACTGCGGGAACACCCAAGAGACCCAGTACTTC. It codes for CSYCGNTQETQYF.

There are many counts of this clonotype. The rearrangement uses TRBV6-5 and TRBJ1-1; D gene ambiguous. The ends were cut back, 2 bases at V and 6 bases at J, with 13 bases in the middle. The germline V gene has CDR1 MNHEY and CDR2 SVGAGI. CDR3 length equals 14 residues. The CDR3 spells CASSYGFSWAEAFF. The CDR3, as DNA: TGTGCCAGCAGTTACGGGTTCTCGTGGGCTGAAGCTTTCTTT.

This clonotype was seen at least ten times. CDR3 residues: CASSILQDKAQPQHF. The CDR3 DNA reads TGTGCCAGTAGTATACTTCAAGATAAGGCTCAGCCCCAGCATTTT. The rearrangement joins TRBV19 to TRBJ1-5; no reliable D call. Between the trimmed V and J ends, which lost 2 bases and 6 bases, there was a span of 14 bases. The CDR3 sequence is 15 residues long. CDR1 is LNHDA and CDR2 is SQIVND in the germline V gene (reference sequence).

The chain has TRBV20-1 and TRBJ2-7; 11 bases align to TRBD2. The V segment lost 3 bases and the J segment 5 bases; nucleotides outside the gene matches: 6. Germline values: CDR1 DFQATT, CDR2 SNEGSKA (reference sequence). The CDR3 has 14 residues. CDR3 bases: TGCAGTGCTAGTGCTAGCGGGAGGATCAACGAGCAGTACTTC. Its protein is CSASASGRINEQYF.

The sample holds many counts of this clonotype. This chain connects TRBV2 to TRBJ2-5; no clear D. The CDR3 runs to 12 residues. Deletions cut 4 bases from V and 1 base from J, with 4 bases between. Germline CDR1 reads SNHLY; CDR2 reads FYNNEI. CDR3 residues: CASSVVQETQYF. CDR3 DNA: TGTGCCAGCAGTGTAGTCCAAGAGACCCAGTACTTC.

The chain recombines TRBV6-2 or TRBV6-3 with TRBJ1-1; no definite D call. The germline V gene has CDR1 MNHEY and CDR2 SVGEGT. This CDR3 has 13 amino acids. Trimming stripped 0 bases from V and 7 bases from J, with 9 bases between. The CDR3 DNA follows: TGTGCCAGCAGTTACTCAGGACGGCGTGAAGCTTTCTTT. Residues: CASSYSGRREAFF.

V gene TRBV15 combines with J gene TRBJ2-7; 8 positions agree with TRBD1. With V trimmed by 3 bases and J by 3 bases, 16 bases remained unmatched. This CDR3 comprises 18 residues. The germline V gene has CDR1 LNHNV and CDR2 YYDKDF (reference sequence). The CDR3 sequence is CATSSFGTGAHGLYEQYF. For the CDR3, the DNA is TGTGCCACCAGCAGCTTCGGGACAGGAGCCCATGGTCTCTACGAGCAGTACTTC. The entire variable domain, with the rest obtained from reference TRBV15 and TRBJ2-7, is as follows: DAMVIQNPRYQVTQFGKPVTLSCSQTLNHNVMYWYQQKSSQAPKLLFHYYDKDFNNEADTPDNFQSRRPNTSFCFLDIRSPGLGDTAMYLCATSSFGTGAHGLYEQYFGPGTRLTVT.

Ten or more counts support this clonotype. This sequence joins TRBV6-6 and TRBJ2-2; D not certain. The CDR3 sequence is 13 residues long. V shed 2 bases and J shed 8 bases, with 9 bases lying between them. Looked up from germline, CDR1 is MNHNY and CDR2 is SVGAGI (reference sequence). CDR3 DNA: TGTGCCAGCAGTTACGGTACTCGGGGGGAGCTGTTTTTT. Its protein product is CASSYGTRGELFF.

There are many counts of this clonotype. The chain has TRBV7-2 and TRBJ2-5; 8 bases match TRBD2. The germline V gene has CDR1 SGHTA and CDR2 FQGNSA. V shed 0 bases, J shed 2 bases, and the junction held 5 bases outside the gene matches. CDR3 length: 16 amino acids. For the CDR3, the DNA is TGTGCCAGCAGCTTAGCCCAGGGACTAGGACAAGAGACCCAGTACTTC. It encodes CASSLAQGLGQETQYF.

The table lists this clonotype with many counts. This sequence joins TRBV7-2 and TRBJ1-3; D uncertain. Germline lookup yields CDR1 SGHTA and CDR2 FQGNSA. This CDR3 has 15 residues. Trimming pared 1 base from V and 3 bases from J, leaving 10 bases between. The CDR3, as DNA: TGTGCCAGCAGCTTAGGGACCGGGGTTGGAAACACCATATATTTT. Residues: CASSLGTGVGNTIYF.

The chain employs TRBV28 and TRBJ2-3; 15 bases map to TRBD2. V lost 6 bases and J lost 0; bases outside the gene matches: 7. CDR3 length: 18 amino acids. Germline V gene sequence: CDR1 MDHEN, CDR2 SYDVKM. CDR3 loop: CASSRGTSGGSSTDTQYF. CDR3 nucleotide sequence: TGTGCCAGCAGCCGCGGGACTAGCGGGGGGTCTAGCACAGATACGCAGTATTTT.

This clonotype was counted ten times or more. This rearrangement joins TRBV28 to TRBJ1-5; 9 bases agree with TRBD1. The CDR3 spans 14 residues. Germline V gives CDR1 MDHEN, CDR2 SYDVKM. With 7 bases clipped from V and 6 bases from J, the junction kept 7 bases outside the gene matches. In nucleotides, the CDR3 is TGTGCCAGCAAAGAGGGACAGGGACTTCAGCCCCAGCATTTT. Encoded protein: CASKEGQGLQPQHF.

The chain has TRBV6-2 or TRBV6-3 and TRBJ1-5; D possibly corresponds to TRBD1 (6 bases). The germline V gene encodes CDR1 MNHEY and CDR2 SVGEGT. CDR3 size: 16 residues. V was clipped by 6 bases and J by 4 bases, with 19 bases between them. CDR3 sequence (DNA): TGTGCCAGCAGGAAACAGGGTTTTATGAGGAATCAGCCCCAGCATTTT. This translates into CASRKQGFMRNQPQHF.

This clonotype has just a few counts. CDR3 bases: TGTGCCAGCAGCTTAAGACAGGTTCATGGCTACACCTTC. Its protein is CASSLRQVHGYTF. The chain combines TRBV7-2 with TRBJ1-2, with a tentative D call TRBD1 (6 bases). This CDR3 has 13 residues. Trimming stripped 2 bases from V and 6 bases from J, with 10 bases between. Germline V gene data show CDR1 as SGHTA and CDR2 as FQGNSA.

The chain links TRBV12-3 or TRBV12-4 to TRBJ1-1, with D possibly TRBD1 on 5 matching bases. The CDR3 is 16 residues long. Trimming removed 3 bases from V and 2 bases from J, with 16 bases in between. The CDR3 region has the DNA TGTGCCAGCAGTTTTAGGGCAGGGCTTAACAACACTGAAGCTTTCTTT. Translation: CASSFRAGLNNTEAFF.

Many counts were recorded for this clonotype. The gene calls are TRBV11-2 and TRBJ2-2; 14 bases line up with TRBD2. Germline V gene lookup returns CDR1 SGHAT and CDR2 FQNNGV. Trimming took 4 bases from V and 6 from J; bases not matched to a gene: 7. The CDR3 sequence is 17 residues long. CDR3 nucleotides: TGTGCCAGCAGCTCGATACCGGGACTAGCGGGAGCCGGGGAGCTGTTTTTT. It specifies CASSSIPGLAGAGELFF.

In this sample, this clonotype turned up many times. The chain has TRBV7-2 and TRBJ2-7, with D uncertain. Germline V gene data show CDR1 as SGHTA and CDR2 as FQGNSA. With 5 bases removed from V and 0 bases from J, the gap between germline ends came to 11 bases. This CDR3 region has 14 residues. CDR3 residues: CASSPRSSSYEQYF. CDR3 bases: TGTGCCAGCAGCCCCCGTTCCAGCTCCTACGAGCAGTACTTC. The variable domain in full, with the rest retrieved from reference TRBV7-2 and TRBJ2-7, is GAGVSQSPSNKVTEKGKDVELRCDPISGHTALYWYRQSLGQGLEFLIYFQGNSAPDKSGLPSDRFSAERTGGSVSTLTIQRTQQEDSAVYLCASSPRSSSYEQYFGPGTRLTVT.

This clonotype was picked up a small number of times. The chain has TRBV10-3 and TRBJ2-5; maybe TRBD2 (6 bases). In germline, CDR1 is ENHRY, CDR2 SYGVKD. Trimming pared 8 bases from V and 5 bases from J, leaving 15 bases between. The CDR3 loop spans 13 amino acids. CDR3 sequence (DNA): TGTGCCATCGGGGACTCAGAACGGGAGACCCAGTACTTC. Protein: CAIGDSERETQYF.

The chain is built from TRBV12-3 or TRBV12-4 and TRBJ2-5; tentative D call: TRBD1 (6 bases). V lost 4 bases and J lost 0, with 15 bases in between. CDR3 length equals 16 residues. Here the CDR3 DNA reads TGTGCCAGCAGTTCTACAGGGTGGGGGTACCAAGAGACCCAGTACTTC. Protein product: CASSSTGWGYQETQYF.

There are many counts of this clonotype. J is TRBJ2-7 and V is TRBV29-1; no firm D call. Trimming pared 7 bases from V and 2 bases from J, leaving 12 bases between. The germline V gene encodes CDR1 SQVTM and CDR2 ANQGSEA. This CDR3 contains 12 residues. The CDR3 sequence is CSAEDGTYEQYF. The CDR3 DNA is TGCAGCGCCGAGGACGGTACCTACGAGCAGTACTTC.

Many counts were recorded for this clonotype. The rearrangement links TRBV12-3 or TRBV12-4 to TRBJ1-5; D is uncertain. CDR3 length: 14 amino acids. Trimming cost V 3 bases and J 3 bases, with 9 bases left between them. The CDR3 loop reads CASSLKAHNQPQHF. CDR3 DNA: TGTGCCAGCAGTTTGAAAGCCCACAATCAGCCCCAGCATTTT.

This rearrangement joins TRBV11-2 to TRBJ1-1; D call uncertain. Germline V gives CDR1 SGHAT, CDR2 FQNNGV. The CDR3 spans 12 residues. V shed 3 bases and J shed 6 bases, with 8 bases lying between them. CDR3 sequence reads: CASSFFAPEAFF. CDR3 coding DNA: TGTGCCAGCAGCTTTTTTGCCCCTGAAGCTTTCTTT.

This clonotype was recorded many times. The chain joins TRBV12-3 or TRBV12-4 to TRBJ2-2; D call uncertain. This CDR3 has 15 residues. Trimming left V 2 bases short and J 2 bases short, with 9 bases between. DNA of the CDR3: TGTGCCAGCAGTTTAATATTCTTAAACACCGGGGAGCTGTTTTTT. Its protein product is CASSLIFLNTGELFF.

Many counts were recorded for this clonotype. CDR3 sequence reads: CASTPDLNTGELFF. CDR3 DNA: TGTGCCAGCACCCCGGACCTAAACACCGGGGAGCTGTTTTTT. The V gene is TRBV7-3, the J gene TRBJ2-2; D call uncertain. This CDR3 has 14 amino acids. Germline V gene data show CDR1 as SGHTA and CDR2 as FQGTGA. V was shortened by 7 bases and J by 2 bases, with 11 bases between the two germline ends.

This clonotype was counted at least ten times. The gene calls are TRBV6-1 and TRBJ2-7, with D maybe TRBD2 (5 bases). The CDR3 runs to 15 residues. Trimming took 0 bases from V and 5 from J, leaving 14 bases between them. Germline CDR1 MNHNS, CDR2 SASEGT. CDR3 protein: CASSEAAGGRNEQYF. CDR3 coding DNA: TGTGCCAGCAGTGAAGCGGCGGGCGGACGAAACGAGCAGTACTTC.